Shown below are 18 T cell receptor beta chains from a single sample sequenced in a study of blood T cell repertoires in COVID-19. Here immunoSEQ multiplex PCR was the method, and the copy in TCRdb shows in-frame clones only, minus some. Of about 130,000 clones listed, approximately 85% were seen once; the top ten hold less than 8.5%. Sequenced material: peripheral blood. The source is a man of 80 years or more with active or convalescent COVID-19.

The gene calls are TRBV28 and TRBJ1-6; 8 bases agree with TRBD1. CDR1 and CDR2 from the germline V gene are MDHEN and SYDVKM. The V and J ends lost 5 bases and 7 bases, in that order; junction bases with no gene match: 10. The CDR3 extends over 16 amino acids. The CDR3 protein is CASSTPGQGVNSPLHF. The CDR3 DNA follows: TGTGCCAGCAGTACCCCTGGACAGGGCGTAAATTCACCCCTCCACTTT.

The rearrangement links TRBV19 to TRBJ1-1; TRBD1 matches 7 bases. Trimming took 5 bases from V and 9 from J; bases not matched to a gene: 9. The CDR3 contains 13 residues. Germline V gene data show CDR1 as LNHDA and CDR2 as SQIVND (reference sequence). DNA for the CDR3: TGTGCCAGTAGTGAGGGGGCCGGCAGTAAAGCTTTCTTT. Translation: CASSEGAGSKAFF.

The V and J genes are TRBV9 and TRBJ1-6, with TRBD1 matching over 10 bases. The CDR3 loop spans 17 amino acids. The germline gives CDR1 SGDLS, CDR2 YYNGEE. After removal of 3 bases from V and 6 bases from J, the junction contained 9 bases not matched to a gene. In nucleotides, the CDR3 is TGTGCCAGCAGCGGAGGACAGGGGGGGATGAGTAATTCACCCCTCCACTTT. The encoded protein is CASSGGQGGMSNSPLHF.

The chain combines TRBV30 with TRBJ1-1, with D tentatively TRBD1 (5 bases). Germline V gene lookup returns CDR1 GTSNPN and CDR2 SVGIG (reference sequence). CDR3 length equals 13 residues. The CDR3 DNA follows: TGTGTCACTCGGGACTCCTTCGCTGGTGAAGCTTTCTTT. Residues: CVTRDSFAGEAFF. The entire variable domain, with the rest obtained from reference TRBV30 and TRBJ1-1, is as follows: SQTIHQWPATLVQPVGSPLSLECTVEGTSNPNLYWYRQAAGRGLQLLFYSVGIGQISSEVPQNLSASRPQDRQFILSSKKLLLSDSGFYLCVTRDSFAGEAFFGQGTRLTVV.

The rearrangement links TRBV24-1 to TRBJ2-3; TRBD1 aligns across 10 bases. The CDR3 contains 16 residues. With V trimmed by 4 bases and J by 4 bases, 7 bases remained unmatched. Germline V CDR1 and CDR2: KGHDR, SFDVKD. The CDR3 bases are TGTGCCACCAGTGACTCGGGACAGGGGATCGCAGATACGCAGTATTTT. Translated: CATSDSGQGIADTQYF.

The J gene is TRBJ2-5, the V gene TRBV27, with a possible D match to TRBD2 (5 bases). V shed 3 bases and J shed 4 bases, with 12 bases lying between them. The CDR3 consists of 14 residues. The germline V gene has CDR1 MNHEY and CDR2 SMNVEV (reference sequence). As DNA, the CDR3 is TGTGCCAGCAGTTTCCCGGGGAATCTAGAGACCCAGTACTTC. Translating gives CASSFPGNLETQYF.

The V gene is TRBV3-1 (or the pseudogene TRBV3-2), the J gene TRBJ2-5; D gene unclear. The V and J ends lost 4 bases and 5 bases respectively, with 11 bases between them. The germline gives CDR1 LGHDT, CDR2 YNNKEL (reference sequence). CDR3 length: 13 residues. CDR3 nucleotides: TGTGCCAGCAGCCGTGTTCAGAAGGAGACCCAGTACTTC. Residues: CASSRVQKETQYF.

This clone occurred once. The V gene is TRBV7-9, the J gene TRBJ1-6; D is unclear. This CDR3 has 15 amino acids. CDR1 is SEHNR and CDR2 is FQNEAQ in the germline V gene (reference sequence). The ends were cut back, 3 bases at V and 7 bases at J, with 13 bases in the middle. CDR3 bases: TGTGCCAGCAGCTTCGGCCCATCGGGAAATTCACCCCTCCACTTT. This codes for CASSFGPSGNSPLHF.

The V and J genes are TRBV28 and TRBJ1-1; TRBD1 might be the D (5 bases). The CDR3 length is 13 residues. With 5 bases removed from V and 4 bases from J, the gap between germline ends came to 11 bases. Germline-derived CDR1 and CDR2 are MDHEN and SYDVKM. CDR3 nucleotides: TGTGCCAGCAGTACCCAGGGTGGCACTGAAGCTTTCTTT. Translated: CASSTQGGTEAFF.

The chain couples TRBV18 to TRBJ2-1; D possibly corresponds to TRBD1 (5 bases). Germline V gene lookup returns CDR1 KGHSH and CDR2 LQKENI. This CDR3 region has 13 residues. V shed 3 bases and J shed 6 bases, with 9 bases lying between them. CDR3 amino acids: CASSPSGRNEQFF. The CDR3 DNA reads as TGTGCCAGCTCACCGTCAGGGCGCAATGAGCAGTTCTTC.

The V call is TRBV7-2, the J call TRBJ2-7; TRBD1 aligns across 7 bases. This CDR3 contains 14 residues. The germline CDR1 and CDR2 sequences are SGHTA and FQGNSA. Trimming took 6 bases from V and 7 from J; bases not matched to a gene: 12. This CDR3 is CASSWDRRQEEQYF. The DNA for the CDR3 is TGTGCCAGCAGTTGGGACAGACGGCAGGAGGAGCAGTACTTC.

The chain is built from TRBV24-1 and TRBJ2-1; 9 nucleotides align to TRBD2. The CDR3 consists of 14 residues. CDR1 is KGHDR and CDR2 is SFDVKD in the germline V gene. V was pared by 5 bases and J by 2 bases, with 0 bases of the junction left unmatched. The DNA for the CDR3 is TGTGCCACCAGTGTAGCGGGGGCCTACAATGAGCAGTTCTTC. This encodes CATSVAGAYNEQFF.

The chain is built from TRBV6-1 and TRBJ1-3, with D tentatively TRBD1 (5 bases). This CDR3 has 15 residues. Deletions cut 3 bases from V and 0 bases from J, with 9 bases between. Per the germline V gene, CDR1 is MNHNS and CDR2 is SASEGT. This CDR3 is CASSDTGYSGNTIYF. In DNA, the CDR3 is TGTGCCAGCAGTGACACAGGTTACTCTGGAAACACCATATATTTT.

The chain is built from TRBV5-1 and TRBJ2-3, with 11 bases identical to TRBD2. Germline CDR1 SGHRS, CDR2 YFSETQ. V shed 5 bases, J shed 1 base, and the junction held 12 bases outside the gene matches. The CDR3 sequence is 18 residues long. The CDR3 region is CASSWGLAVMLGTDTQYF. The CDR3 region has the DNA TGCGCCAGCAGTTGGGGACTAGCGGTAATGTTGGGCACAGATACGCAGTATTTT.

The genes are TRBV3-1 (or the pseudogene TRBV3-2) and TRBJ2-1; no clear D gene. Trimming cost V 5 bases and J 3 bases, with 14 bases left between them. CDR1 and CDR2 (germline): LGHDT, YNNKEL (reference sequence). This CDR3 is 15 amino acids long. The CDR3 nucleotides read TGTGCCAGCAGCAAGCGAGCTAGTTACTACAATGAGCAGTTCTTC. Its translation is CASSKRASYYNEQFF.

V and J are TRBV5-5 and TRBJ1-1, with D tentatively TRBD1 (6 bases). This CDR3 contains 13 residues. From germline, CDR1 is SGHKS and CDR2 YYEKEE (reference sequence). Trimming removed 0 bases at V and 6 bases at J, with 9 bases between. Written as DNA, the CDR3 is TGTGCCAGCAGCTTGGGGGGGCGAGCTGAAGCTTTCTTT. It specifies CASSLGGRAEAFF.

The gene calls are TRBV15 and TRBJ2-7, with TRBD1 matching 10 bases. The CDR3 loop spans 16 amino acids. Germline loops: CDR1 LNHNV, CDR2 YYDKDF (reference sequence). After removal of 4 bases from V and 3 bases from J, the junction contained 9 bases not matched to a gene. CDR3 DNA sequence: TGTGCCACCAGCAAAGCAAAGACAGGGGGCAGCTACGAGCAGTACTTC. The encoded protein is CATSKAKTGGSYEQYF.

The J gene is TRBJ1-2, the V gene TRBV19, with TRBD1 as a possible D gene (5 bases). Germline loops: CDR1 LNHDA, CDR2 SQIVND (reference sequence). CDR3 length: 14 amino acids. Between the trimmed V and J ends, which lost 6 bases and 7 bases, there was a span of 18 bases. The CDR3 coding sequence is TGTGCCAGTAGGGGGCAGGGTTACCGTGGTGGCTACACCTTC. Translation: CASRGQGYRGGYTF.